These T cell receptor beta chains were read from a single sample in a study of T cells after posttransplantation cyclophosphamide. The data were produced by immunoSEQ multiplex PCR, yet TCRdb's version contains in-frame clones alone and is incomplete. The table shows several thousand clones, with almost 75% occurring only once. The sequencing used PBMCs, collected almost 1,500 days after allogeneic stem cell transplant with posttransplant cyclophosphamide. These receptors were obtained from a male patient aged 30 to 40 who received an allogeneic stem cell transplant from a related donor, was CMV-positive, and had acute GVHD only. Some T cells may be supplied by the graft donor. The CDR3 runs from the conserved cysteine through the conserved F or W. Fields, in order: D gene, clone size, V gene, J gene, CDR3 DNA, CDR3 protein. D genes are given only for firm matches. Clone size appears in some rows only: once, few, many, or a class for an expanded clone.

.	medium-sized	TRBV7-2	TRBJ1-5	TGTGCCAGCAGCCCCGAACAGATTAATCAGCCCCAGCATTTT	CASSPEQINQPQHF
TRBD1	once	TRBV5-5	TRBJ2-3	TGTGCCAGCAGTCGGGGACAGGGAAAATCAGATACGCAGTATTTT	CASSRGQGKSDTQYF
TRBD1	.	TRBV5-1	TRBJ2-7	TGCGCCAGCAGCTTGGAGGGGGACAGGGTATTCGACGAGCAGTACTTC	CASSLEGDRVFDEQYF
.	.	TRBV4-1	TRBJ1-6	TGCGCCAGCAGCCCCAACACAGGGAACAATTCACCCCTCCACTTT	CASSPNTGNNSPLHF
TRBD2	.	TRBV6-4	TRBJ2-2	TGTGCCAGCAGAGGACTAGCGGAGACCGGGGAGCTGTTTTTT	CASRGLAETGELFF
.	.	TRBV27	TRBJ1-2	TGTGCCAGCAGTCCCCCAGGGGCTAACTATGGCTACACCTTC	CASSPPGANYGYTF
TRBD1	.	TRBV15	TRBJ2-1	TGTGCCACCAGCAGAGCCGGGACAGGGAGGAATGAGCAGTTCTTC	CATSRAGTGRNEQFF
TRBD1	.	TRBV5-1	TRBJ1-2	TGCGCCAGCAGCTTGGGACAGGGAAGCTACACCTTC	CASSLGQGSYTF
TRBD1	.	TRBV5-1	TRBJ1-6	TGCGCCAGCAGCCCCGACAGGGAGGTTTCACCCCTCCACTTT	CASSPDREVSPLHF
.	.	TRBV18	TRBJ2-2	TGTGCCAGCTCACCCGGCAGTTTCCAACTACCGAACACCGGGGAGCTGTTTTTT	CASSPGSFQLPNTGELFF